This T cell receptor beta chain came from a study of T cell changes during pregnancy in multiple sclerosis. Germline CDR1 reads LNHDA; CDR2 reads SQIVND (reference sequence). The junction had 7 bases not matched to a gene; V was cut back by 5 bases and J by 8 bases. This CDR3 has 14 residues. Data came from immunoSEQ multiplex PCR; TCRdb stores just in-frame clones and leaves some out. The sample has fewer than 40,000 clones, 90% seen once. This sequence joins TRBV19 and TRBJ1-4; 8 positions match TRBD1. The sequences come from CD4+ T cells from peripheral blood mononuclear cells, collected in the second trimester of pregnancy. This receptor was taken from a female donor in good health, enrolled as a control in a pregnancy study. CDR3 coding DNA: TGTGCCAGTAGTCGACAGGGGCGAGGAGAAAAACTGTTTTTT. Translated, it gives CASSRQGRGEKLFF.